Listed here are 5 T cell receptor beta chains from one sample, sequenced in a study of response to subunit inactivated influenza vaccine. TCRdb re-called the RT-PCR reads through MiXCR, storing one row per CDR3 protein. The top ten clones hold 2.5% to 3% of a sample with 500,000 to 550,000 distinct CDR3 sequences, roughly 25% of them seen once. Another study also made use of these data, one on T cells expressing NK-cell markers. This second study notes: Generation of TCR beta cDNA was performed by 5'RACE template switching incorporating UMIs.

The sequencing here drew on CD4+ T cells sorted from PBMCs, taken approximately 12 days after vaccination. The receptors were sampled from a man in his forties or fifties who received an inactivated influenza vaccine.

The chain couples TRBV12-3 or TRBV12-4 to TRBJ1-2; D is unresolved. V lost 1 base, J lost 7 bases, and 13 bases lay in between. CDR3 length: 14 amino acids. The CDR3 spells CASSLGAEARGYTF. Here the CDR3 DNA reads TGTGCCAGCAGTTTAGGGGCGGAGGCTCGTGGCTACACCTTC.

The chain recombines TRBV7-8 with TRBJ2-3; D gene uncertain. Trimming left V 3 bases short and J 0 bases short, with 10 bases between. Germline lookup yields CDR1 SGHVS and CDR2 FQNEAQ. This CDR3 region has 15 residues. The CDR3 sequence is CASSFPALSTDTQYF. CDR3 sequence (DNA): TGTGCCAGCAGCTTCCCGGCCCTAAGCACAGATACGCAGTATTTT.

The CDR3 coding sequence is TGCGCCAGCAGCCTCTGGACAGGGAGGGATCAGCCCCAGCATTTT. Amino acid sequence: CASSLWTGRDQPQHF. The chain links TRBV4-3 to TRBJ1-5; TRBD1 aligns across 8 bases. Per the germline V gene, CDR1 is LGHNA and CDR2 is YSLEER. CDR3 length: 15 amino acids. The junction had 7 bases not matched to a gene; V was cut back by 4 bases and J by 5 bases.

This clonotype was observed a handful of times. V and J are TRBV15 and TRBJ1-1; no clear D. The V end lost 1 base, the J end lost 3 bases, and 9 bases lay between the germline ends. The CDR3 length is 14 residues. Germline V lookup: CDR1 LNHNV, CDR2 YYDKDF (reference sequence). DNA of the CDR3: TGTGCCACCAGCAGAGGAGACGGCCACACTGAAGCTTTCTTT. Residues: CATSRGDGHTEAFF.

This clonotype was observed at least ten times. The rearrangement links TRBV28 to TRBJ1-6, with 8 positions matching TRBD1. This CDR3 contains 15 residues. V lost 7 bases, J lost 10 bases, and 12 bases stayed unmatched. Per germline, CDR1 MDHEN and CDR2 SYDVKM. Here the CDR3 DNA reads TGTGCCAGCACCCTTTTCAGGGGGCGCGGATCACCCCTCCACTTT. It yields the protein CASTLFRGRGSPLHF.